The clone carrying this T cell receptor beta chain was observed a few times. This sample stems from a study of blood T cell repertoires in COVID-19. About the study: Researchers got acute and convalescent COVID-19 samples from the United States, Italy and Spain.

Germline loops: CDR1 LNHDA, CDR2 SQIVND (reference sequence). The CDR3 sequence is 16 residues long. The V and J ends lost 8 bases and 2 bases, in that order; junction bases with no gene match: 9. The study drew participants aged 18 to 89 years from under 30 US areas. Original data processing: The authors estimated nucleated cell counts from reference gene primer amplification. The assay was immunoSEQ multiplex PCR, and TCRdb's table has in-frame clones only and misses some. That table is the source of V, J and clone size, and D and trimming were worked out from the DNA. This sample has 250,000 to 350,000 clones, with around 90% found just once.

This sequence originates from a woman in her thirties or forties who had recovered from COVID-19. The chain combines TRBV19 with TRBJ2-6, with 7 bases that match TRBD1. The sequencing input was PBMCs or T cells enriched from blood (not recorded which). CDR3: CASARQGSAGANVLTF. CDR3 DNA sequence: TGTGCCAGTGCTAGACAGGGATCTGCTGGGGCCAACGTCCTGACTTTC.